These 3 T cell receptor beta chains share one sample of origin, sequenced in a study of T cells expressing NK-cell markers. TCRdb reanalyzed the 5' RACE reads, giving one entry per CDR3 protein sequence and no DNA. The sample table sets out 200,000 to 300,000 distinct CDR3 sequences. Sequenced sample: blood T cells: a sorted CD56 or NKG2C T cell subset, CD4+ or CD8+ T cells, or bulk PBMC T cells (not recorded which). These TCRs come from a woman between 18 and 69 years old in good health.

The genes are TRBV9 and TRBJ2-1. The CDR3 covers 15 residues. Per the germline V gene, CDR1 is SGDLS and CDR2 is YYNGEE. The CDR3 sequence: CASSETSPSYNEQFF.

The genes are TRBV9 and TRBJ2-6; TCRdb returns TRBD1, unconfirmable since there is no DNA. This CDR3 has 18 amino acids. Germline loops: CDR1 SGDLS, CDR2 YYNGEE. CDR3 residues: CASTLGHTGSSGANVLTF.

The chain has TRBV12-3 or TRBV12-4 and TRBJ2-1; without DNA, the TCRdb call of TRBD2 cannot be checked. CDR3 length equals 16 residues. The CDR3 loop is CASTLGSLAGGNEQFF.